A selection of T cell receptor beta chains follows, all from one sample in a study of T-cell memory formation after mild COVID-19. TCRdb re-called the 5' RACE reads through MiXCR, storing one row per CDR3 protein. The sample records approximately 490,000 distinct CDR3 sequences, roughly 22% being singletons. The sequenced material came from PBMCs or a T cell subset sorted from them (not recorded which). These receptors were collected from an adult woman who had mild COVID-19 (a few samples of this study predate the infection). Cell type and time point are not known. Both conserved end residues are part of each CDR3. A D gene is named only where the DNA matches it firmly. Size is stated for part of the rows, as once, few or many counts, or as a class when the clone is expanded.

CDR3aa: CASTRGTSEAFF
CDR3nt: TGTGCCAGCACCCGAGGGACTTCTGAAGCTTTCTTT
v_gene: TRBV6-2/TRBV6-3
d_gene: .
abundance: .
j_gene: TRBJ1-1

CDR3aa: CSARGPNSNQPQHF
CDR3nt: TGCAGTGCTAGAGGCCCGAATAGCAATCAGCCCCAGCATTTT
v_gene: TRBV20-1
d_gene: .
abundance: few
j_gene: TRBJ1-5

CDR3aa: CASSRGTSGREYNEQFF
CDR3nt: TGCGCCAGCAGCCGTGGGACTAGCGGGAGGGAATACAATGAGCAGTTCTTC
v_gene: TRBV5-1
d_gene: TRBD2
abundance: .
j_gene: TRBJ2-1

CDR3aa: CASQVLRGVDTQYF
CDR3nt: TGTGCCAGCCAAGTCCTAAGGGGGGTCGATACGCAGTATTTT
v_gene: TRBV18
d_gene: .
abundance: few
j_gene: TRBJ2-3

CDR3aa: CASSLAEAGTGGELFF
CDR3nt: TGCGCCAGCAGCTTGGCCGAGGCCGGGACAGGCGGGGAGCTGTTTTTT
v_gene: TRBV5-1
d_gene: TRBD1
abundance: .
j_gene: TRBJ2-2

CDR3aa: CASSQEGPFERVGNEQFF
CDR3nt: TGTGCCAGCAGCCAAGAAGGCCCCTTCGAAAGGGTGGGCAATGAGCAGTTCTTC
v_gene: TRBV3-1
d_gene: .
abundance: few
j_gene: TRBJ2-1

CDR3aa: CASSLTGLGAEAFF
CDR3nt: TGTGCCAGCAGCTTAACAGGGCTGGGGGCTGAAGCTTTCTTT
v_gene: TRBV7-3
d_gene: .
abundance: many
j_gene: TRBJ1-1

CDR3aa: CASSLRTGKSSEQYF
CDR3nt: TGTGCCAGCAGCCTCCGGACAGGGAAAAGTAGCGAGCAGTACTTC
v_gene: TRBV11-2
d_gene: TRBD1
abundance: .
j_gene: TRBJ2-7

CDR3aa: CSARLIETQYF
CDR3nt: TGCAGTGCTAGACTCATAGAGACCCAGTACTTC
v_gene: TRBV20-1
d_gene: .
abundance: .
j_gene: TRBJ2-5

CDR3aa: CAGKTSGITDTQYF
CDR3nt: TGTGCCGGAAAGACTAGCGGGATCACAGATACGCAGTATTTT
v_gene: TRBV6-6
d_gene: TRBD2
abundance: .
j_gene: TRBJ2-3

CDR3aa: CATSEWRNEKLFF
CDR3nt: TGTGCCACCAGTGAGTGGAGAAATGAAAAACTGTTTTTT
v_gene: TRBV24-1
d_gene: .
abundance: .
j_gene: TRBJ1-4

CDR3aa: CASSPLRQGALVYEQYF
CDR3nt: TGTGCCAGCAGTCCGTTGCGACAGGGAGCGCTGGTCTACGAGCAGTACTTC
v_gene: TRBV27
d_gene: TRBD1
abundance: few
j_gene: TRBJ2-7

CDR3aa: CASKTGEIREPQHF
CDR3nt: TGTGCCAGTAAAACCGGGGAAATCAGGGAGCCCCAGCATTTT
v_gene: TRBV19
d_gene: .
abundance: .
j_gene: TRBJ1-5

CDR3aa: CSARDSYGYTF
CDR3nt: TGCAGTGCTAGAGATTCATATGGCTACACCTTC
v_gene: TRBV20-1
d_gene: .
abundance: .
j_gene: TRBJ1-2

CDR3aa: CASTSPDRVLVYTF
CDR3nt: TGTGCCAGCACCTCACCCGACAGGGTGCTAGTCTACACCTTC
v_gene: TRBV7-9
d_gene: TRBD1
abundance: .
j_gene: TRBJ1-2

CDR3aa: CAIRALGLDQETQYF
CDR3nt: TGTGCCATCAGGGCCTTGGGACTAGATCAAGAGACCCAGTACTTC
v_gene: TRBV10-3
d_gene: TRBD2
abundance: few
j_gene: TRBJ2-5

CDR3aa: CASSQGQGARGYTF
CDR3nt: TGCGCCAGCAGCCAAGGACAGGGGGCTCGGGGCTACACCTTC
v_gene: TRBV4-1
d_gene: TRBD1
abundance: few
j_gene: TRBJ1-2